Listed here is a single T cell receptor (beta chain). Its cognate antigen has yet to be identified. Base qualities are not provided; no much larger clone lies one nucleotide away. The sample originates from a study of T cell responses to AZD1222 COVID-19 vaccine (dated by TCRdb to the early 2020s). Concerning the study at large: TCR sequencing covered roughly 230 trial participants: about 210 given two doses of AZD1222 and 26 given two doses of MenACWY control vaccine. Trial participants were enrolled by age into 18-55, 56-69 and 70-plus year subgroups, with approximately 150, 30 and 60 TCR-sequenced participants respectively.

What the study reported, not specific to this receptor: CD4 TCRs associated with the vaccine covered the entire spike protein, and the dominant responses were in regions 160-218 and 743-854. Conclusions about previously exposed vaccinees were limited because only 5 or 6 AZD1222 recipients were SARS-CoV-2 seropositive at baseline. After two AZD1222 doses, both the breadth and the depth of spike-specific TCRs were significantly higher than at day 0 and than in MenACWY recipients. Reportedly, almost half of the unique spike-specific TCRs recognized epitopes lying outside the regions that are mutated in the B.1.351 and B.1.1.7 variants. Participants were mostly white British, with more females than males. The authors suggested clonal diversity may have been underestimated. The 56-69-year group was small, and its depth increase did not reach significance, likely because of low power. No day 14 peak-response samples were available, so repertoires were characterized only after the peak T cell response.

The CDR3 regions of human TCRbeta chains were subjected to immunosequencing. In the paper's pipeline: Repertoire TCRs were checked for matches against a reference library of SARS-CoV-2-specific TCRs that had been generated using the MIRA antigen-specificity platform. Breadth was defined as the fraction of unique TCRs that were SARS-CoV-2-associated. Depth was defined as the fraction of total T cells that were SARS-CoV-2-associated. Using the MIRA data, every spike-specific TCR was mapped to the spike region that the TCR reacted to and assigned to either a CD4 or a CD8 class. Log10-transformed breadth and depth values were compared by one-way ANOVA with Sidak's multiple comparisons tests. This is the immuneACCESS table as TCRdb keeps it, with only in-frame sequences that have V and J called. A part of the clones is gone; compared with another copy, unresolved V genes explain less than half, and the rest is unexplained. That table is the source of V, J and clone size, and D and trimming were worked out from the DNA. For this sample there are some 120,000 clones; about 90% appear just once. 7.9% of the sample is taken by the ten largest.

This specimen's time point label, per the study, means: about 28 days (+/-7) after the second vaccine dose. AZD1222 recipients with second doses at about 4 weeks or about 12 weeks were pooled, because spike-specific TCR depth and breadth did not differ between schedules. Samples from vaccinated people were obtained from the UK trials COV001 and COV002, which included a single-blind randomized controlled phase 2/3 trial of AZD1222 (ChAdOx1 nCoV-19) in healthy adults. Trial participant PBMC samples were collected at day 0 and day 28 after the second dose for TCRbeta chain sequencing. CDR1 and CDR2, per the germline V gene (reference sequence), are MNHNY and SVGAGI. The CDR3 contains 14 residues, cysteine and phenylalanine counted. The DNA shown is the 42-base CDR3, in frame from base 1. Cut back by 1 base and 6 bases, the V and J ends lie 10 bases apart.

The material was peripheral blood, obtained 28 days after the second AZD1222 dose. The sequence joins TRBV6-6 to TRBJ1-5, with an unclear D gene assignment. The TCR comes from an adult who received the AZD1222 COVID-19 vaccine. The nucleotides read TGTGCCAGCAGTTACTATCATGCGGGTCAGCCCCAGCATTTT. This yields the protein CASSYYHAGQPQHF.